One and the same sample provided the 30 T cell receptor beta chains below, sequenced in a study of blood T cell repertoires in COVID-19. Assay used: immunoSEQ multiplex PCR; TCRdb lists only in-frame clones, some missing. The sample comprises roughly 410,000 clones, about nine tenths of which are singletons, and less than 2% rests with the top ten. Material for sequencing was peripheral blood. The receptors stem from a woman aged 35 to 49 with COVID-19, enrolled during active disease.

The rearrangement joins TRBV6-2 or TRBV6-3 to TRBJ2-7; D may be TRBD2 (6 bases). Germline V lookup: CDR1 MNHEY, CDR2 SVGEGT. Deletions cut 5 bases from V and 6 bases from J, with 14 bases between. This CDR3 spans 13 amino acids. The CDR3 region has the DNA TGTGCCAGCAGTCGACTAGGGCTGGGCGAGCAGTACTTC. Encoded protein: CASSRLGLGEQYF.

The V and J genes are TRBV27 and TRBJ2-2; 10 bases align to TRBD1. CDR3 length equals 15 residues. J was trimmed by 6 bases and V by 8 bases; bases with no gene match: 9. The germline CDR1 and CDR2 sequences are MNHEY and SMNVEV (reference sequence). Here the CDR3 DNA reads TGTGCCAGCGGCTTCCCGGGACAGGGGCCCGGGGAGCTGTTTTTT. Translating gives CASGFPGQGPGELFF.

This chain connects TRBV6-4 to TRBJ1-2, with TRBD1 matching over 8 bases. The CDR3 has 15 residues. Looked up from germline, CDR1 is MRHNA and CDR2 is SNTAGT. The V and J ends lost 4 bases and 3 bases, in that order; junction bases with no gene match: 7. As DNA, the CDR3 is TGTGCCAGCAGTGGCAGGGGGCTTGCGGACTATGGCTACACCTTC. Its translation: CASSGRGLADYGYTF.

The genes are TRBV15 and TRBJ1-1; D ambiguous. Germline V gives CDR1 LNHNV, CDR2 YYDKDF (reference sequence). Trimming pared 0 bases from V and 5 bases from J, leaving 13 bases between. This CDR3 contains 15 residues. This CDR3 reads CATSRDRPAGTEAFF. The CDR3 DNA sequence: TGTGCCACCAGCAGAGATCGACCAGCGGGGACTGAAGCTTTCTTT.

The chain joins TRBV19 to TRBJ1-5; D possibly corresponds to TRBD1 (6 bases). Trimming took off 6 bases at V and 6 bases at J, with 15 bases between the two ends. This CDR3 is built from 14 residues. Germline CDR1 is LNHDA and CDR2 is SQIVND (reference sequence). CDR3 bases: TGTGCCAGTAGCCGGGGGGGCCGGAGTCAGCCCCAGCATTTT. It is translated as CASSRGGRSQPQHF.

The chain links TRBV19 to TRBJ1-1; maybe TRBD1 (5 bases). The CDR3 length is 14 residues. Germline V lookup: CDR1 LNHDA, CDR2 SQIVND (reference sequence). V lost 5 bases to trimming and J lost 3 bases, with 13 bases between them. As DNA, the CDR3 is TGTGCCAGTAGTCCGCTAGGGGCCTACACTGAAGCTTTCTTT. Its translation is CASSPLGAYTEAFF.

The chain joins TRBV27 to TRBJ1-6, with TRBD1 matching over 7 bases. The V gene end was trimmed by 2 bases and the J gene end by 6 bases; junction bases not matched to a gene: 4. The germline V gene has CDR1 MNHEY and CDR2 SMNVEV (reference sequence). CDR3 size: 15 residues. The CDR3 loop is CASSLGTVPNSPLHF. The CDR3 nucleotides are TGTGCCAGCAGTTTAGGGACAGTTCCTAATTCACCCCTCCACTTT.

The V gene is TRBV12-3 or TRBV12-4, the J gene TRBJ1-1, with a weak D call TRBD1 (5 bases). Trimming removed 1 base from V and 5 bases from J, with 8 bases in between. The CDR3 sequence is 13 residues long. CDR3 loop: CASSLGGSTEAFF. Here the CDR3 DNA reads TGTGCCAGCAGTTTAGGGGGCTCGACTGAAGCTTTCTTT.

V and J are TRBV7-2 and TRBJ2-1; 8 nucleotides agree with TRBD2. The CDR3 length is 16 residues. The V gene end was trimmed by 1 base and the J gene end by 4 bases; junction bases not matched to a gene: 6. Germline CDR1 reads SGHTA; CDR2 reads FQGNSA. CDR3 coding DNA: TGTGCCAGCAGCTTAGGGGGTAGCGGGACTTACAATGAGCAGTTCTTC. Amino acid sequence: CASSLGGSGTYNEQFF.

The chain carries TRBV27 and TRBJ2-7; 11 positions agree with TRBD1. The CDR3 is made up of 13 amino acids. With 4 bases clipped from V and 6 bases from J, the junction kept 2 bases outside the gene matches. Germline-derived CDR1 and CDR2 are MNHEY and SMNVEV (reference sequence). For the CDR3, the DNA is TGTGCCAGCAGTTACGGGACAGGGGGCGAGCAGTACTTC. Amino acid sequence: CASSYGTGGEQYF.

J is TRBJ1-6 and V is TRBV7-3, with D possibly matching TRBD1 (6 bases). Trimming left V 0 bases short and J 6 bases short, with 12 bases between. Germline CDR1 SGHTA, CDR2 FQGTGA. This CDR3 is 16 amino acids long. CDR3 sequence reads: CASSLTGNRVNSPLHF. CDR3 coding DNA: TGTGCCAGCAGCTTAACGGGAAACAGGGTTAATTCACCCCTCCACTTT.

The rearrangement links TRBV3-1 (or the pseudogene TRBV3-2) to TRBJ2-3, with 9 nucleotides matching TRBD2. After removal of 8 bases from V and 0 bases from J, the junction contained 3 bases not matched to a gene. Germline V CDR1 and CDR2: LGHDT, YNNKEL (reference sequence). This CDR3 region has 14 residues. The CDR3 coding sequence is TGTGCCAGCGGTAGCGGGGGTAGCACAGATACGCAGTATTTT. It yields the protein CASGSGGSTDTQYF.

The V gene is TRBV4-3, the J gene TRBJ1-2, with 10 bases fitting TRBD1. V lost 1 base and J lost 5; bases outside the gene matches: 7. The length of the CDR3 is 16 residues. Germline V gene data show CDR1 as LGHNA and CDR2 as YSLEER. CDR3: CASSQAFDRGRYGYTF. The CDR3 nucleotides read TGCGCCAGCAGCCAAGCATTCGACAGGGGGCGATATGGCTACACCTTC.

The DNA for the CDR3 is TGTGCCAGCAGCAAAATCCAGGGGTATTTCTCTGGAAACACCATATATTTT. It codes for CASSKIQGYFSGNTIYF. The chain recombines TRBV21-1 with TRBJ1-3; the D call of TRBD1 is as the table states it, not checked on the DNA. TRBV21-1 is described as a pseudogene. CDR3 size: 17 residues.

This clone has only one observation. The CDR3 region has the DNA TGTGCCACCAGCAGACTAAGGGGGGGAACGGACACCGGGGAGCTGTTTTTT. Amino acid sequence: CATSRLRGGTDTGELFF. The gene calls are TRBV15 and TRBJ2-2, with TRBD2 as a possible D gene (7 bases). With 2 bases removed from V and 3 bases from J, the gap between germline ends came to 16 bases. Looked up from germline, CDR1 is LNHNV and CDR2 is YYDKDF (reference sequence). The CDR3 has 17 amino acids.

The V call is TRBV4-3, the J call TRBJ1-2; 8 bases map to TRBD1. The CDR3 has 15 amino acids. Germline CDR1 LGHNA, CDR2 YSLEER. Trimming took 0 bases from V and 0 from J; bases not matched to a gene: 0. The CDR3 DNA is TGCGCCAGCAGCCAAGACAGGGGGCCTAACTATGGCTACACCTTC. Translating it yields CASSQDRGPNYGYTF.

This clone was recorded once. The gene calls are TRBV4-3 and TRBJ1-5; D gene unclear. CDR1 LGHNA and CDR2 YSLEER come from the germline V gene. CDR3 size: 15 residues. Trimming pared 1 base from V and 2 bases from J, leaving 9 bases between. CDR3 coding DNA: TGCGCCAGCAGCCAAGCACATGGAGGCAATCAGCCCCAGCATTTT. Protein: CASSQAHGGNQPQHF.

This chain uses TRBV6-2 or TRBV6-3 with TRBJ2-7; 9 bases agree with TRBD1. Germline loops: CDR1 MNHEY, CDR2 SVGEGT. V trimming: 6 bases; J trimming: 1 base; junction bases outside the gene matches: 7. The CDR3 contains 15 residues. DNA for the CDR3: TGTGCCAGCAGCCGCCGGGACAGGGTGTCCTACGAGCAGTACTTC. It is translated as CASSRRDRVSYEQYF.

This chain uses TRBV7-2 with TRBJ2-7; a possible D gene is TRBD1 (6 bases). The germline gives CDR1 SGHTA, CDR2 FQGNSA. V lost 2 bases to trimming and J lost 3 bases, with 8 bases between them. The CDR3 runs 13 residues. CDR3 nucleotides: TGTGCCAGCAGCTTAAGGACAGACTACGAGCAGTACTTC. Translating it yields CASSLRTDYEQYF.

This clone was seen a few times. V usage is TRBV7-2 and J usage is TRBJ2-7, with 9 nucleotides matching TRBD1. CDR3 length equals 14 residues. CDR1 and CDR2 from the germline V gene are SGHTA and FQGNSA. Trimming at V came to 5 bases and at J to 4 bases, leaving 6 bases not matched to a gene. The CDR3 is CASSPTGTGYEQYF. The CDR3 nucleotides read TGTGCCAGCAGCCCAACCGGGACAGGGTACGAGCAGTACTTC.

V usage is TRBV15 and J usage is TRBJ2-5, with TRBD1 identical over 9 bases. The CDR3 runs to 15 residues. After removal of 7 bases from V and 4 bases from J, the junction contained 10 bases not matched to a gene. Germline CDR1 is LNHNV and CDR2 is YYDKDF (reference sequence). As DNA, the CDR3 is TGTGCCACCACCGCGGACAGGGGAAAGGGAGAGACCCAGTACTTC. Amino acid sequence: CATTADRGKGETQYF.

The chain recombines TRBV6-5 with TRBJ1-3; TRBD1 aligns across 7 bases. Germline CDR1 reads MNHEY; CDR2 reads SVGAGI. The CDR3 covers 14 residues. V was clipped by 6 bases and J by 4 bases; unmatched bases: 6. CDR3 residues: CASSGTVRGNTIYF. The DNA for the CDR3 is TGTGCCAGCAGCGGGACAGTCCGGGGAAACACCATATATTTT.

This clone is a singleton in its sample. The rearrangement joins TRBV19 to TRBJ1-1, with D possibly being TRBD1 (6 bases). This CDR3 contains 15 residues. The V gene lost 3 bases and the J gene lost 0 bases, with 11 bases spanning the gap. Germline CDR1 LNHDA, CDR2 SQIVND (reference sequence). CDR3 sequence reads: CASSIRGGMNTEAFF. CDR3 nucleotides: TGTGCCAGTAGTATCAGGGGTGGTATGAACACTGAAGCTTTCTTT.

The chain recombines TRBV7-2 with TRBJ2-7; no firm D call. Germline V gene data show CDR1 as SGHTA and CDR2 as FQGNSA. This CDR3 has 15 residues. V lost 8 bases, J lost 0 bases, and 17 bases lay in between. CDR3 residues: CASQDPHTPSYEQYF. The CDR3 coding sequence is TGTGCCAGCCAAGATCCTCACACCCCCTCCTACGAGCAGTACTTC.

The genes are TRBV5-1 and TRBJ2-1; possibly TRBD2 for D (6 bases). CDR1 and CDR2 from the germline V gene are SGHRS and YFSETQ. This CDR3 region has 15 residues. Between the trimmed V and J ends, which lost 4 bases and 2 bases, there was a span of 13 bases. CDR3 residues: CASSGGEETYNEQFF. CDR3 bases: TGCGCCAGCAGCGGAGGGGAGGAGACCTACAATGAGCAGTTCTTC.

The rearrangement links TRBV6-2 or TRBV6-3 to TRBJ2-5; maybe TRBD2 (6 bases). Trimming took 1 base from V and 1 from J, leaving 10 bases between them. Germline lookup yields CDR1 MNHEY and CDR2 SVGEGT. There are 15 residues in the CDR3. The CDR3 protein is CASSYLGTVQETQYF. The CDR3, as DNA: TGTGCCAGCAGTTACTTGGGGACTGTCCAAGAGACCCAGTACTTC.

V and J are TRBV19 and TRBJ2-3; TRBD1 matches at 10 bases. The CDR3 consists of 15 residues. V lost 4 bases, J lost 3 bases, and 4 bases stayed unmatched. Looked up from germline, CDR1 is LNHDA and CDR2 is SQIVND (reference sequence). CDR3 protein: CASSRDRGLTDTQYF. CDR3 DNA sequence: TGTGCCAGTAGTAGGGACAGGGGTCTAACAGATACGCAGTATTTT.

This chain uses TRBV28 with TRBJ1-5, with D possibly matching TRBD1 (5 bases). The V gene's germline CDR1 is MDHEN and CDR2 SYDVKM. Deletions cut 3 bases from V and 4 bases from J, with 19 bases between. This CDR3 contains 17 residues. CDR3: CASSFITIGTGNQPQHF. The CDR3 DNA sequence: TGTGCCAGCAGTTTCATCACTATCGGGACTGGGAATCAGCCCCAGCATTTT.

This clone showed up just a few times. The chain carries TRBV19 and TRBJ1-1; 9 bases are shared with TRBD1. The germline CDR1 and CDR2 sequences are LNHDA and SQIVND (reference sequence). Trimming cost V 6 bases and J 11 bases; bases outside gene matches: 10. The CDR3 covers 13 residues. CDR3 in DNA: TGTGCCAGTAGCGAAAGGGACAGGGAATCGGCTTTCTTT. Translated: CASSERDRESAFF.

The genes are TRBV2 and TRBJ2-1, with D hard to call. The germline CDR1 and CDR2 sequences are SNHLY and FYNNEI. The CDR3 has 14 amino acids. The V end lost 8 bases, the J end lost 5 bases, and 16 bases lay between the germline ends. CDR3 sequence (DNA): TGTGCCAGCCATCAACAGTTTTCTGACAATGAGCAGTTCTTC. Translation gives CASHQQFSDNEQFF.